One and the same sample provided the 30 T cell receptor beta chains below, sequenced in a study of T cells in Graves' hyperthyroidism and ophthalmopathy. The source material, RNA transcripts, was used to amplify TCR beta CDR3 regions. First-round RT-PCR targeting the TCR CDR3 was performed with the HTBI primer set. One entry per CDR3 protein results from TCRdb running MiXCR on the multiplex PCR reads. The profile shows 500,000 to 800,000 distinct CDR3 sequences, roughly 46% of them singletons. The sequenced sample was peripheral blood or thyroid tissue (not recorded which). The receptors shown here come from an adult man with Graves' disease, either hyperthyroidism or ophthalmopathy (not recorded which).

The chain combines TRBV10-3 with TRBJ2-7; TRBD1 aligns across 8 bases. The ends lost 4 bases at V and 5 bases at J; junction bases unmatched: 4. The CDR3 is 13 residues long. Germline V gene lookup returns CDR1 ENHRY and CDR2 SYGVKD. The CDR3 reads CAISGDRSNEQYF. For the CDR3, the DNA is TGTGCCATCAGTGGGGACAGGTCCAACGAGCAGTACTTC.

The table lists this clonotype with many counts. The chain combines TRBV25-1 with TRBJ1-2; D possibly corresponds to TRBD1 (5 bases). Trimming shortened V by 6 bases and J by 4 bases, and 18 bases separated the two germline ends. The CDR3 is 15 amino acids. Per the germline V gene, CDR1 is MGHDK and CDR2 is SYGVNS. Written as DNA, the CDR3 is TGTGCCAGCAGCCCGGACATACTCTCTTTCTATGGCTACACCTTC. This gives the protein CASSPDILSFYGYTF.

In this sample, this clonotype turned up many times. The chain couples TRBV25-1 to TRBJ1-4; no clear D gene. V lost 8 bases and J lost 8, with 9 bases in between. The CDR3 extends over 11 amino acids. Germline CDR1 MGHDK, CDR2 SYGVNS. For the CDR3, the DNA is TGTGCCAGCGTCGAGCGGGAAAAACTGTTTTTT. Its translation: CASVEREKLFF. The full variable domain, completed using reference TRBV25-1 and TRBJ1-4, is EADIYQTPRYLVIGTGKKITLECSQTMGHDKMYWYQQDPGMELHLIHYSYGVNSTEKGDLSSESTVSRIRTEHFPLTLESARPSHTSQYLCASVEREKLFFGSGTQLSVL.

Remarks on this clonotype: Compared with germline, one end of the junction differs, possibly owing to a read error. V usage is TRBV10-3 and J usage is TRBJ2-7; 7 nucleotides line up with TRBD1. CDR1 and CDR2 (germline): ENHRY, SYGVKD. The CDR3 extends over 14 amino acids. This CDR3 reads CAVTPDRRTYGQYF. The CDR3 DNA sequence: TGTGCCGTCACCCCGGACAGGAGAACCTACGGGCAGTACTTC.

The chain links TRBV11-2 to TRBJ1-6, with D tentatively TRBD1 (6 bases). V lost 5 bases and J lost 7, with 15 bases in between. CDR1 is SGHAT, CDR2 FQNNGV, per germline. This CDR3 region has 15 residues. CDR3 region: CASSRGLTGNSPLHF. CDR3 sequence (DNA): TGTGCCAGCAGCAGGGGTCTAACAGGGAATTCACCCCTCCACTTT.

The chain has TRBV24-1 and TRBJ2-2, with 7 bases matching TRBD1. The CDR3 runs to 17 residues. The germline CDR1 and CDR2 sequences are KGHDR and SFDVKD. Trimming took 4 bases from V and 9 from J; bases not matched to a gene: 16. CDR3 loop: CATSDQRQGVRTRELFF. The CDR3 DNA is TGTGCCACCAGTGACCAACGACAGGGCGTACGGACCAGGGAGCTGTTTTTT.

This chain connects TRBV29-1 to TRBJ2-7; the D is unclear. The CDR3 consists of 14 residues. V lost 1 base to trimming and J lost 2 bases, with 12 bases between them. Germline CDR1 SQVTM, CDR2 ANQGSEA. The CDR3 bases are TGCAGCGTTGAAGGGCTAGGAGCCACCTACGAGCAGTACTTC. This gives the protein CSVEGLGATYEQYF.

This chain joins TRBV19 and TRBJ1-3; weak D call: TRBD1 (5 bases). The CDR3 length is 15 residues. V shed 3 bases and J shed 4 bases, with 13 bases lying between them. The germline gives CDR1 LNHDA, CDR2 SQIVND (reference sequence). DNA for the CDR3: TGTGCCAGTAGTATGAAGGGGCGGTCGGGAAACACCATATATTTT. Amino acid sequence: CASSMKGRSGNTIYF.

This clonotype has at least ten counts. The V call is TRBV7-9, the J call TRBJ1-6; TRBD1 is a possible D gene (5 bases). Germline CDR1 reads SEHNR; CDR2 reads FQNEAQ (reference sequence). Deletions cut 5 bases from V and 7 bases from J, with 12 bases between. This CDR3 has 14 residues. The CDR3 loop is CASSRDGTNSPLHF. As DNA, the CDR3 is TGTGCCAGCAGCCGGGACGGAACAAATTCACCCCTCCACTTT. The whole variable domain, filled in from reference TRBV7-9 and TRBJ1-6, reads DTGVSQNPRHKITKRGQNVTFRCDPISEHNRLYWYRQTLGQGPEFLTYFQNEAQLEKSRLLSDRFSAERPKGSFSTLEIQRTEQGDSAMYLCASSRDGTNSPLHFGNGTRLTVT.

CDR3 sequence: CASSSEGERYEQYF. CDR3 DNA: TGCGCCAGCAGCTCCGAAGGCGAGCGATACGAGCAGTACTTC. J is TRBJ2-7 and V is TRBV5-1; D gene ambiguous. V lost 3 bases to trimming and J lost 4 bases, with 14 bases between them. Germline V gives CDR1 SGHRS, CDR2 YFSETQ. The CDR3 length is 14 residues.

The V gene is TRBV7-9, the J gene TRBJ1-6; 9 bases are shared with TRBD1. The V gene's germline CDR1 is SEHNR and CDR2 FQNEAQ (reference sequence). V dropped 5 bases and J dropped 10; count of bases not matched to a gene: 9. This CDR3 has 15 residues. CDR3 bases: TGTGCCAGCAGCCCATTGACAGGGGGAGGATCACCCCTCCACTTT. This sequence encodes CASSPLTGGGSPLHF.

This clonotype came up a few times. The rearrangement joins TRBV19 to TRBJ1-5; TRBD1 is a possible D gene (5 bases). Germline values: CDR1 LNHDA, CDR2 SQIVND (reference sequence). The CDR3 is 14 amino acids. The V end was cut by 4 bases, the J end by 7 bases, with 14 bases between. CDR3 protein: CASSSPGEGQPQHF. The CDR3, as DNA: TGTGCCAGTAGTAGTCCGGGGGAAGGACAGCCCCAGCATTTT.

The rearrangement uses TRBV10-1 and TRBJ2-7, with D tentatively TRBD2 (5 bases). In germline, CDR1 is WNHNN, CDR2 SYGVQD (reference sequence). This CDR3 region has 14 residues. Trimming pared 6 bases from V and 2 bases from J, leaving 14 bases between. The CDR3 sequence: CASSVEGLAYEQYF. The CDR3 DNA is TGCGCCAGCAGCGTCGAGGGCCTAGCCTACGAGCAGTACTTC.

This CDR3 is CASSRDPLYGYTF. The CDR3 coding sequence is TGTGCCAGCAGCCGAGACCCCCTCTATGGCTACACCTTC. This chain uses TRBV7-9 with TRBJ1-2; D remains ambiguous. The CDR3 extends over 13 amino acids. The ends were cut back, 5 bases at V and 4 bases at J, with 11 bases in the middle. The germline V gene encodes CDR1 SEHNR and CDR2 FQNEAQ (reference sequence). The whole variable domain, filled in from reference TRBV7-9 and TRBJ1-2, reads DTGVSQNPRHKITKRGQNVTFRCDPISEHNRLYWYRQTLGQGPEFLTYFQNEAQLEKSRLLSDRFSAERPKGSFSTLEIQRTEQGDSAMYLCASSRDPLYGYTFGSGTRLTVV.

J is TRBJ1-1 and V is TRBV5-4; TRBD1 is a possible D gene (5 bases). The V gene lost 0 bases and the J gene lost 5 bases, with 11 bases spanning the gap. CDR1 and CDR2 (germline): SGHNT, YYREEE (reference sequence). This CDR3 has 14 amino acids. The CDR3 nucleotides read TGTGCCAGCAGCTTGGAGCAGGGAATTACTGAAGCTTTCTTT. Translation: CASSLEQGITEAFF.

This sequence joins TRBV7-3 and TRBJ2-2; D is undetermined. Germline CDR1 and CDR2: SGHTA and FQGTGA. This CDR3 comprises 16 residues. Between the trimmed V and J ends, which lost 4 bases and 4 bases, there was a span of 16 bases. The CDR3 region has the DNA TGTGCCAGCAGCTCCCTCGACGGGTATGGCACCGGGGAGCTGTTTTTT. Translation: CASSSLDGYGTGELFF.

In this sample, this clonotype turned up many times. The chain joins TRBV7-8 to TRBJ1-3; no clear D gene. This CDR3 is built from 13 residues. The germline V and J ends were trimmed by 5 bases and 5 bases, with 10 bases remaining between them. Germline V gives CDR1 SGHVS, CDR2 FQNEAQ. This CDR3 is CASSPRTRNTIYF. The CDR3 DNA reads TGTGCCAGCAGCCCAAGGACGAGAAACACCATATATTTT. Full variable domain (outside the CDR3, taken from reference TRBV7-8 and TRBJ1-3): GAGVSQSPRYKVAKRGQDVALRCDPISGHVSLFWYQQALGQGPEFLTYFQNEAQLDKSGLPSDRFFAERPEGSVSTLKIQRTQQEDSAVYLCASSPRTRNTIYFGEGSWLTVV.

The chain joins TRBV6-6 to TRBJ2-7; D remains unclear. CDR1 and CDR2 from the germline V gene are MNHNY and SVGAGI (reference sequence). V was pared by 8 bases and J by 6 bases, with 14 bases between. This CDR3 is built from 12 residues. CDR3 DNA: TGTGCCAGCGGAAGAGATCAGGTCGAGCAGTACTTC. Translating it yields CASGRDQVEQYF.

Ten or more counts support this clonotype. The chain joins TRBV7-9 to TRBJ2-5; D unclear. This CDR3 is built from 12 residues. Germline CDR1 SEHNR, CDR2 FQNEAQ (reference sequence). Trimming removed 2 bases at V and 5 bases at J, with 6 bases between. For the CDR3, the DNA is TGTGCCAGCAGCTTAATGGGGGAGACCCAGTACTTC. It is translated as CASSLMGETQYF. The whole variable domain, filled in from reference TRBV7-9 and TRBJ2-5, reads DTGVSQNPRHKITKRGQNVTFRCDPISEHNRLYWYRQTLGQGPEFLTYFQNEAQLEKSRLLSDRFSAERPKGSFSTLEIQRTEQGDSAMYLCASSLMGETQYFGPGTRLLVL.

A note on this clonotype: The conserved closing phenylalanine or tryptophan is absent in this CDR3, likely reflecting a read error. This chain uses TRBV29-1 with TRBJ2-7; 9 bases are shared with TRBD1. The germline V gene has CDR1 SQVTM and CDR2 ANQGSEA. Germline trimming cut 6 bases from V and 3 bases from J; bases unmatched to any gene: 6. This CDR3 is 13 amino acids long. The CDR3 loop is CSVRDRVSYEQYL. In DNA, the CDR3 is TGCAGCGTCCGGGACAGGGTGAGCTACGAGCAGTACCTC.

This clonotype was recorded at least ten times. V gene TRBV12-3 or TRBV12-4 combines with J gene TRBJ1-5, with TRBD1 as a possible D gene (6 bases). The CDR3 totals 13 residues. The germline V and J ends were trimmed by 6 bases and 3 bases, with 9 bases remaining between them. CDR3 region: CASSGQHNQPQHF. CDR3 DNA sequence: TGTGCCAGCAGCGGACAGCACAATCAGCCCCAGCATTTT.

This chain links TRBV2 with TRBJ1-5, with 8 bases aligning to TRBD1. After removal of 6 bases from V and 4 bases from J, the junction contained 14 bases not matched to a gene. This CDR3 contains 17 residues. Germline lookup yields CDR1 SNHLY and CDR2 FYNNEI. Written as DNA, the CDR3 is TGTGCCAGCAGCCTAACCGCCCTGGACAGGGCTAATCAGCCCCAGCATTTT. It specifies CASSLTALDRANQPQHF.

The rearrangement joins TRBV24-1 to TRBJ1-2, with 9 positions matching TRBD1. CDR3 length: 15 amino acids. CDR1 and CDR2 (germline): KGHDR, SFDVKD. V trimming: 3 bases; J trimming: 6 bases; junction bases outside the gene matches: 7. The CDR3 loop is CATSDLQRDRDGYTF. The CDR3 region has the DNA TGTGCCACCAGTGATCTCCAGAGGGACAGGGATGGCTACACCTTC.

The chain is built from TRBV29-1 and TRBJ2-5; 7 bases line up with TRBD2. Per germline, CDR1 SQVTM and CDR2 ANQGSEA. Germline trimming cut 7 bases from V and 2 bases from J; bases unmatched to any gene: 1. The CDR3 totals 11 residues. The chain's CDR3 is CSGGGQETQYF. The CDR3 DNA follows: TGCAGCGGGGGGGGGCAAGAGACCCAGTACTTC.

This clonotype was detected only a few times. V usage is TRBV7-9 and J usage is TRBJ1-2; 10 bases match TRBD1. V was clipped by 1 base and J by 4 bases; unmatched bases: 9. Germline assignment: CDR1 SEHNR and CDR2 FQNEAQ (reference sequence). This CDR3 region has 17 residues. CDR3 amino acids: CASSLVPGTGAPYGYTF. The CDR3 bases are TGTGCCAGCAGCTTAGTGCCCGGGACAGGGGCCCCCTATGGCTACACCTTC.

This clonotype was observed a few times. The chain carries TRBV2 and TRBJ1-6, with D perhaps TRBD1 (5 bases). Germline V gene lookup returns CDR1 SNHLY and CDR2 FYNNEI. The germline V and J ends were trimmed by 3 bases and 7 bases, with 10 bases remaining between them. The CDR3 runs to 14 residues. The CDR3 nucleotides read TGTGCCAGCAGTGAGGGGGGGGGGAATTCACCCCTCCACTTT. Its translation is CASSEGGGNSPLHF.

The J gene is TRBJ1-2, the V gene TRBV2, with 10 bases matching TRBD1. The V segment lost 8 bases and the J segment 6 bases; nucleotides outside the gene matches: 9. Per the germline V gene, CDR1 is SNHLY and CDR2 is FYNNEI. The CDR3 extends over 14 amino acids. CDR3 nucleotides: TGTGCCAGCCCAGAATCGGGACAGGGGCATGGCTACACCTTC. It translates to CASPESGQGHGYTF.

This rearrangement joins TRBV10-3 to TRBJ2-5, with 8 bases aligning to TRBD1. Germline trimming cut 6 bases from V and 4 bases from J; bases unmatched to any gene: 10. The CDR3 length is 15 residues. CDR1 and CDR2 (germline): ENHRY, SYGVKD. In DNA, the CDR3 is TGTGCCATCAGGAGCCCTGGACAGGGCGGAGAGACCCAGTACTTC. Translated: CAIRSPGQGGETQYF.

This clonotype has only one observation. A read error may be the cause here, since a much bigger clone is one base away. This sequence joins TRBV7-2 and TRBJ2-7, with 8 bases aligning to TRBD2. J was trimmed by 4 bases and V by 4 bases; bases with no gene match: 6. The germline CDR1 and CDR2 sequences are SGHTA and FQGNSA. The CDR3 consists of 14 residues. The CDR3 DNA reads as TGTGCCAGCAGCTCCGGGAGGGGTGAATACGAGCAGTACTTC. Translated: CASSSGRGEYEQYF.

This clonotype was seen only a few times. The chain combines TRBV6-5 with TRBJ1-2; D is unclear. The CDR3 loop spans 13 amino acids. The V gene's germline CDR1 is MNHEY and CDR2 SVGAGI. V was shortened by 2 bases and J by 8 bases, with 12 bases between the two germline ends. CDR3 DNA sequence: TGTGCCAGCAGTTACCGCACGGAGAGCGGCTACACCTTC. Protein product: CASSYRTESGYTF.